This entry lists 26 T cell receptor beta chains sequenced from one sample in a study of CXCR3-negative and CXCR3-positive naive CD8 T cells (dated by TCRdb to the late 2010s). Instrument on record: NextSeq 550. The Human TCR Profiling Kit (MiLaboratory) was used to make UMI-labeled 5' RACE TRB cDNA libraries. With the reads reprocessed by TCRdb, a single entry stands for each CDR3 protein sequence and no DNA is reported. The sample table on file contains about 42,000 distinct CDR3 sequences. Roughly 2.4% of the sample belongs to the ten largest clones. Material: naive CXCR3- CD8+ T cells from blood. The sample's cell subset or site label, in plain terms: CD45RO-CCR7+CD27+CD95- naive CD8+ T cells lacking CXCR3 (TNR3-). These receptors originate from a human donor in good health. Some clones in this sample may be carry-over from other donors' samples.

The V call is TRBV16, the J call TRBJ1-1; TCRdb's D call, TRBD1, is unchecked because there is no DNA. The V gene's germline CDR1 is KGHSY and CDR2 FQNENV. This CDR3 is built from 20 residues. CDR3 amino acids: CASSPPLIVYEKGESLNAFF.

The chain is built from TRBV28 and TRBJ2-2; TCRdb outputs TRBD2, but without DNA this stays unchecked. The CDR3 spans 18 residues. Germline V gene lookup returns CDR1 MDHEN and CDR2 SYDVKM. CDR3 protein: CASWTARLAGEPTGELFF.

The chain joins TRBV6-5 to TRBJ2-7. In germline, CDR1 is MNHEY, CDR2 SVGAGI. The CDR3 is 14 residues long. CDR3 sequence: CASSYGQASYEQYF.

The rearrangement links TRBV5-1 to TRBJ1-1. This CDR3 region has 13 residues. Germline CDR1 reads SGHRS; CDR2 reads YFSETQ. The CDR3 here is CASSFQGGTEAFF.

The V call is TRBV27, the J call TRBJ2-7; with no DNA, the TCRdb D assignment of TRBD1 cannot be verified. The CDR3 is made up of 14 amino acids. Per the germline V gene, CDR1 is MNHEY and CDR2 is SMNVEV (reference sequence). The CDR3 loop is CASSSGTGGYEQYF.

The chain combines TRBV7-8 with TRBJ1-1. The CDR3 has 13 residues. CDR1 SGHVS and CDR2 FQNEAQ come from the germline V gene. The CDR3 sequence is CASSLAGNTEAFF.

The rearrangement links TRBV27 to TRBJ1-1. Germline lookup yields CDR1 MNHEY and CDR2 SMNVEV (reference sequence). The CDR3 has 12 amino acids. The CDR3 spells CATRGVNTEAFF.

This chain's CDR3 is CASSHLADYEQYF. The chain is built from TRBV28 and TRBJ2-7; TCRdb picks TRBD2, but there is no DNA to check that call. CDR1 is MDHEN, CDR2 SYDVKM, per germline. The CDR3 covers 13 residues. The full variable domain, completed using reference TRBV28 and TRBJ2-7, is DVKVTQSSRYLVKRTGEKVFLECVQDMDHENMFWYRQDPGLGLRLIYFSYDVKMKEKGDIPEGYSVSREKKERFSLILESASTNQTSMYLCASSHLADYEQYFGPGTRLTVT.

The chain joins TRBV28 to TRBJ2-7; TCRdb picks TRBD2, but there is no DNA to check that call. Looked up from germline, CDR1 is MDHEN and CDR2 is SYDVKM. The CDR3 is 16 amino acids. Here the CDR3 reads CASRGHRDWRDYEQYF.

This rearrangement joins TRBV7-9 to TRBJ2-1; TCRdb gives TRBD2 as the D gene, but with no DNA this cannot be confirmed. CDR1 SEHNR and CDR2 FQNEAQ come from the germline V gene (reference sequence). This CDR3 spans 17 amino acids. The CDR3 sequence is CASSLGLAGGPSNEQFF.

This chain's CDR3 is CASRPLAGGKDTQYF. The rearrangement uses TRBV6-5 and TRBJ2-3; TCRdb's D call, TRBD2, is unchecked because there is no DNA. This CDR3 has 15 residues. Germline values: CDR1 MNHEY, CDR2 SVGAGI.

The chain uses TRBV7-9 and TRBJ2-6; lacking DNA, the TRBD1 call made by TCRdb goes unchecked. Germline V gene lookup returns CDR1 SEHNR and CDR2 FQNEAQ (reference sequence). The CDR3 is 16 residues long. The CDR3 sequence is CAGAPTIGPRANVLTF.

The J gene is TRBJ1-1, the V gene TRBV5-1. From germline, CDR1 is SGHRS and CDR2 YFSETQ. The CDR3 consists of 13 residues. CDR3 loop: CASSLAYTTEAFF.

V and J are TRBV28 and TRBJ2-5. This CDR3 comprises 11 residues. From germline, CDR1 is MDHEN and CDR2 SYDVKM. CDR3 amino acids: CASRNSETQYF.

The gene calls are TRBV5-1 and TRBJ1-5. Germline-derived CDR1 and CDR2 are SGHRS and YFSETQ. This CDR3 is 16 amino acids long. The CDR3 loop reads CASSPFGGDSNQPQHF.

The rearrangement uses TRBV28 and TRBJ2-3; TCRdb designates TRBD2, a call that cannot be tested without DNA. This CDR3 region has 13 residues. Germline V gene sequence: CDR1 MDHEN, CDR2 SYDVKM. The CDR3 here is CASSFVGRDTQYF.

CDR3: CASSLVYEQYF. The chain employs TRBV7-9 and TRBJ2-7. CDR3 length: 11 amino acids. The germline gives CDR1 SEHNR, CDR2 FQNEAQ (reference sequence). The variable domain in full, with the rest retrieved from reference TRBV7-9 and TRBJ2-7, is DTGVSQNPRHKITKRGQNVTFRCDPISEHNRLYWYRQTLGQGPEFLTYFQNEAQLEKSRLLSDRFSAERPKGSFSTLEIQRTEQGDSAMYLCASSLVYEQYFGPGTRLTVT.

This chain joins TRBV5-6 and TRBJ1-2; TCRdb designates TRBD1, a call that cannot be tested without DNA. The CDR3 runs 15 residues. Per germline, CDR1 SGHDT and CDR2 YYEEEE. CDR3 in amino acids: CASSGGQGMDYGYTF.

The J gene is TRBJ2-3, the V gene TRBV14; as DNA is missing, the TRBD2 call by TCRdb cannot be tested. The CDR3 sequence is 15 residues long. CDR1 and CDR2 (germline): SGHDN, FVKESK. CDR3: CASSQVGRRTDTQYF.

This CDR3 is CASSQDVAGAQYF. V is TRBV4-3 and J is TRBJ2-5; TCRdb's D gene call, TRBD1, goes unchecked for lack of DNA. The CDR3 loop spans 13 amino acids. Germline CDR1 LGHNA, CDR2 YSLEER.

The chain joins TRBV29-1 to TRBJ2-2; TCRdb's D gene call, TRBD1, goes unchecked for lack of DNA. The CDR3 runs 15 residues. Germline V CDR1 and CDR2: SQVTM, ANQGSEA. CDR3 residues: CSVVWGQGNTGELFF.

The chain joins TRBV9 to TRBJ2-5; with no DNA, the TCRdb D assignment of TRBD2 cannot be verified. Germline CDR1 is SGDLS and CDR2 is YYNGEE. There are 14 residues in the CDR3. The CDR3 loop reads CASSPGTTGETQYF.

V is TRBV12-3 or TRBV12-4 and J is TRBJ2-3; the TCRdb call, TRBD1, lacks DNA for checking. The CDR3 is 12 amino acids. CDR3 in amino acids: CASSPQRDTQYF.

The rearrangement uses TRBV5-1 and TRBJ2-1; TCRdb reports TRBD1, a call that lacks DNA to check it against. Per the germline V gene, CDR1 is SGHRS and CDR2 is YFSETQ. There are 16 residues in the CDR3. This CDR3 is CASSGGQGSSYNEQFF.

The rearrangement joins TRBV7-9 to TRBJ1-1. The CDR3 extends over 15 amino acids. Germline CDR1 is SEHNR and CDR2 is FQNEAQ (reference sequence). CDR3 amino acids: CASSLGESATREAFF.

The rearrangement links TRBV14 to TRBJ1-1; TCRdb calls TRBD1, which cannot be checked without DNA. Germline V CDR1 and CDR2: SGHDN, FVKESK. The CDR3 has 13 residues. This CDR3 is CASSRTGGTEAFF. The full variable domain, in which reference TRBV14 and TRBJ1-1 provide the parts outside the CDR3, is EAGVTQFPSHSVIEKGQTVTLRCDPISGHDNLYWYRRVMGKEIKFLLHFVKESKQDESGMPNNRFLAERTGGTYSTLKVQPAELEDSGVYFCASSRTGGTEAFFGQGTRLTVV.